Presented here are 2 T cell receptor beta chains from one specimen sequenced in a study of cytomegalovirus exposure and HLA in healthy donors. A multiplex PCR was run with 60 Vbeta primers and 13 Jbeta primers. Measured with immunoSEQ multiplex PCR; TCRdb has only the in-frame clones, and not every one. The sample has roughly 80,000 clones, around 60% seen once. The sample was PBMCs. Source of these receptors: a male donor in good health and CMV-seropositive.

V gene TRBV5-4 combines with J gene TRBJ1-6; no clear D gene. Trimming took off 0 bases at V and 9 bases at J, with 10 bases between the two ends. Germline loops: CDR1 SGHNT, CDR2 YYREEE (reference sequence). The CDR3 is 14 residues long. CDR3: CASSLAGISSPLHF. The CDR3 nucleotides are TGTGCCAGCAGCTTGGCGGGGATAAGTTCACCCCTCCACTTT. The full variable domain, completed using reference TRBV5-4 and TRBJ1-6, is ETGVTQSPTHLIKTRGQQVTLRCSSQSGHNTVSWYQQALGQGPQFIFQYYREEENGRGNFPPRFSGLQFPNYSSELNVNALELDDSALYLCASSLAGISSPLHFGNGTRLTVT.

The CDR3 sequence: CAWSPGQGNQPQHF. CDR3 coding DNA: TGTGCCTGGAGTCCGGGACAGGGTAATCAGCCCCAGCATTTT. J is TRBJ1-5 and V is TRBV30; 9 bases line up with TRBD1. Germline V gene data show CDR1 as GTSNPN and CDR2 as SVGIG (reference sequence). V lost 2 bases and J lost 4; bases outside the gene matches: 3. This CDR3 has 14 amino acids.